The sample holds a few counts of the clone carrying this T cell receptor (beta chain). Its target is unknown. This record comes from a study of vaccination and CD4 T cells after COVID-19. Cultured CD4+ T-cell DNA underwent Oncomine TCR Beta short-read sequencing. TCRdb fed the PCR reads into MiXCR, producing one record per CDR3 protein. The sample consists of fewer than 8,500 distinct CDR3 sequences, more than 45% of them appearing once. Treatment meaning: approximately 9-day PBMC culture with coronavirus spike peptide pools or control peptides (ViraFEST assay). Prior to the COVID-19 pandemic (2011-2018), the unexposed donor's CD4+ T cells were collected. Cells permitting, SARS-CoV-2 S/N and four cold-coronavirus spikes were tested on unexposed-donor CD4+ T cells. This CDR3 region has 16 residues. Trimming pared 1 base from V and 1 base from J, leaving 16 bases between. Germline lookup yields CDR1 DFQATT and CDR2 SNEGSKA (reference sequence).

This chain links TRBV20-1 with TRBJ1-1, with no clear D. The TCR sequence derives from a human donor in good health. The sequencing sample was made of CD4+ T cells from blood, cultured in vitro. The CDR3 sequence is CSARVNAFRPNTEAFF. In nucleotides, the CDR3 is TGCAGTGCTAGAGTGAATGCGTTTCGGCCGAACACTGAAGCTTTCTTT.